The 20 T cell receptor beta chains below were found in one sample sequenced in a study of T cells in Graves' hyperthyroidism and ophthalmopathy (dated by TCRdb to the late 2010s). The library was generated by multiplex PCR. Sequenced using an Illumina HiSeq 2000. The TCR beta CDR3 regions were amplified from the RNA transcripts. For the first round of RT-PCR on the TCR CDR3, the HTBI primer set was used together with the Qiagen OneStep RT-PCR kit. TCRdb trimmed public reads at Q25 via fastp, called clones via MiXCR and kept in-frame beta chains. CDR3 protein duplicates are merged, each entry listing the most common genes and DNA. The sample table lists approximately 700,000 distinct CDR3 sequences, just under 45% of them with a count of one. The top ten clones comprise 6.5% to 9% of the sample. Specimen: peripheral blood or thyroid tissue (not recorded which). These receptors were obtained from an adult man with Graves' disease, either hyperthyroidism or ophthalmopathy (not recorded which).

This clonotype has at least ten counts. The gene calls are TRBV15 and TRBJ1-1; D not certain. The CDR3 has 13 residues. Germline CDR1 LNHNV, CDR2 YYDKDF (reference sequence). Trimming pared 3 bases from V and 7 bases from J, leaving 12 bases between. The chain's CDR3 is CATSRLIGVEAFF. The CDR3 region has the DNA TGTGCCACCAGCAGGCTAATCGGGGTTGAAGCTTTCTTT.

This clonotype was recorded many times. This chain links TRBV7-8 with TRBJ2-7; either TRBD1 or TRBD2 may fit D (5 bases each). Germline values: CDR1 SGHVS, CDR2 FQNEAQ. Between the trimmed V and J ends, which lost 4 bases and 9 bases, there was a span of 19 bases. The length of the CDR3 is 14 residues. As DNA, the CDR3 is TGTGCCAGCAGCTCGTACGGGGCCCGAATTCGGCAGTACTTC. Its protein is CASSSYGARIRQYF.

This clonotype has ten or more counts. The rearrangement joins TRBV14 to TRBJ1-2; weak D call: TRBD1 (5 bases). This CDR3 has 13 residues. V was pared by 1 base and J by 5 bases, with 8 bases between. Per the germline V gene, CDR1 is SGHDN and CDR2 is FVKESK. Here the CDR3 reads CASSQGKGYGYTF. In DNA form, the CDR3 reads TGTGCCAGCAGCCAAGGGAAGGGGTATGGCTACACCTTC.

This clonotype was detected many times. The chain joins TRBV7-8 to TRBJ1-2, with 7 nucleotides matching TRBD1. The CDR3 runs to 14 residues. Trimming removed 1 base from V and 5 bases from J; junction bases left unmatched: 4. CDR1 SGHVS and CDR2 FQNEAQ come from the germline V gene. The CDR3 DNA sequence: TGTGCCAGCAGCTTAGGGGACAGAGCATATGGCTACACCTTC. It codes for CASSLGDRAYGYTF.

This chain links TRBV2 with TRBJ1-4; TRBD1 is a possible D gene (5 bases). V lost 1 base, J lost 15 bases, and 12 bases lay in between. CDR3 length: 12 residues. Germline CDR1 reads SNHLY; CDR2 reads FYNNEI. The CDR3 sequence is CASSEGGWGLFF. CDR3 nucleotides: TGTGCCAGCAGTGAAGGGGGATGGGGGTTGTTTTTT.

This clonotype was detected ten times or more. The chain employs TRBV29-1 and TRBJ1-4, with 9 positions matching TRBD1. The CDR3 loop spans 14 amino acids. Germline assignment: CDR1 SQVTM and CDR2 ANQGSEA. The junction had 7 bases not matched to a gene; V was cut back by 3 bases and J by 8 bases. The CDR3 region is CSVENRGLGEKLFF. The CDR3, as DNA: TGCAGCGTTGAGAACAGGGGGCTAGGGGAAAAACTGTTTTTT. The full variable domain, in which reference TRBV29-1 and TRBJ1-4 provide the parts outside the CDR3, is SAVISQKPSRDICQRGTSLTIQCQVDSQVTMMFWYRQQPGQSLTLIATANQGSEATYESGFVIDKFPISRPNLTFSTLTVSNMSPEDSSIYLCSVENRGLGEKLFFGSGTQLSVL.

The V gene is TRBV2, the J gene TRBJ1-5; no clear D gene. Germline CDR1 is SNHLY and CDR2 is FYNNEI. Trimming removed 1 base at V and 5 bases at J, with 9 bases between. The CDR3 sequence is 14 residues long. The CDR3 loop reads CASSEGARDQPQHF. In nucleotides, the CDR3 is TGTGCCAGCAGTGAAGGAGCACGGGATCAGCCCCAGCATTTT.

The rearrangement links TRBV30 to TRBJ1-2; TRBD1 matches at 8 bases. Germline assignment: CDR1 GTSNPN and CDR2 SVGIG (reference sequence). The CDR3 is 13 amino acids. V lost 3 bases and J lost 10; bases outside the gene matches: 10. CDR3 amino acids: CAWRKRTGIPYTF. The DNA of the CDR3 is TGTGCCTGGAGAAAGCGGACAGGGATCCCCTACACCTTC.

The chain combines TRBV29-1 with TRBJ2-2; 12 bases align to TRBD2. Per the germline V gene, CDR1 is SQVTM and CDR2 is ANQGSEA. The CDR3 spans 15 residues. The V gene end was trimmed by 6 bases and the J gene end by 5 bases; junction bases not matched to a gene: 7. The CDR3 nucleotides are TGCAGCGTAGGCCCTAGCGGGGGGGGGACCGGGGAGCTGTTTTTT. Translating gives CSVGPSGGGTGELFF.

The J gene is TRBJ2-7, the V gene TRBV7-9; TRBD1 aligns across 11 bases. This CDR3 region has 15 residues. In germline, CDR1 is SEHNR, CDR2 FQNEAQ (reference sequence). With 4 bases clipped from V and 3 bases from J, the junction kept 5 bases outside the gene matches. In nucleotides, the CDR3 is TGTGCCAGCAGCTCATGGGACAGGGGGGACTACGAGCAGTACTTC. The encoded protein is CASSSWDRGDYEQYF.

This clonotype showed up many times. The chain carries TRBV11-2 and TRBJ1-2; D unclear. Germline assignment: CDR1 SGHAT and CDR2 FQNNGV. The CDR3 loop spans 15 amino acids. V was clipped by 6 bases and J by 4 bases, with 18 bases between them. DNA of the CDR3: TGTGCCAGCAGTTTCGACCCCAGAGAGGGCTATGGCTACACCTTC. This sequence encodes CASSFDPREGYGYTF.

The CDR3 DNA reads as TGTGCCAGCGTTGCGGCAGGGTCAGATCAGCCCCAGCATTTT. Translating gives CASVAAGSDQPQHF. The chain is built from TRBV2 and TRBJ1-5, with D perhaps matching TRBD1 (5 bases). Germline V lookup: CDR1 SNHLY, CDR2 FYNNEI. The CDR3 spans 14 residues. Trimming removed 8 bases at V and 5 bases at J, with 16 bases between.

Worth noting for this clonotype: A much more abundant neighbour one base away suggests this may be a read error. The V and J genes are TRBV7-9 and TRBJ1-1; 7 nucleotides line up with TRBD1. Germline V lookup: CDR1 SEHNR, CDR2 FQNEAQ (reference sequence). Unmatched junction bases numbered 3, after V lost 4 bases and J lost 1 base. The CDR3 consists of 14 residues. CDR3 in amino acids: CASSSDRRNTEAFF. DNA of the CDR3: TGTGCCAGCAGCTCGGACAGGAGGAACACTGAAGCTTTCTTT.

The table lists this clonotype with a few counts. The chain links TRBV7-9 to TRBJ2-5, with 7 bases fitting TRBD2. The ends lost 5 bases at V and 4 bases at J; junction bases unmatched: 10. The CDR3 runs 15 residues. Germline lookup yields CDR1 SEHNR and CDR2 FQNEAQ (reference sequence). DNA of the CDR3: TGTGCCAGCAGCCCCACTTGGACTAGAGGAGAGACCCAGTACTTC. Protein product: CASSPTWTRGETQYF.

In its sample, this clonotype was seen a few times. The chain combines TRBV9 with TRBJ2-6; 9 nucleotides agree with TRBD1. The germline gives CDR1 SGDLS, CDR2 YYNGEE. CDR3 size: 20 residues. The V segment lost 0 bases and the J segment 2 bases; nucleotides outside the gene matches: 12. Here the CDR3 reads CASSVASDRGTGTGANVLTF. The CDR3, as DNA: TGTGCCAGCAGCGTAGCCTCGGACAGGGGCACGGGGACTGGGGCCAACGTCCTGACTTTC.

The chain recombines TRBV10-3 with TRBJ2-7; D unclear. The length of the CDR3 is 13 residues. The germline gives CDR1 ENHRY, CDR2 SYGVKD. V gave up 10 bases and J gave up 2 bases, with 15 bases separating them. Here the CDR3 DNA reads TGTGCCAGCAAAAGGGCAGGTACCTACGAGCAGTACTTC. It is translated as CASKRAGTYEQYF.

The chain is built from TRBV10-3 and TRBJ2-6, with 8 bases matching TRBD1. Germline values: CDR1 ENHRY, CDR2 SYGVKD. This CDR3 comprises 20 residues. The trim removed 2 bases at V and 2 bases at J, leaving 14 bases unmatched. The CDR3, as DNA: TGTGCCATCAGTGAGACCGGACAGGGTCAAGGGGGCACTGGGGCCAACGTCCTGACTTTC. It encodes CAISETGQGQGGTGANVLTF.

V usage is TRBV5-1 and J usage is TRBJ2-7; 8 nucleotides line up with TRBD1. The CDR3 covers 12 residues. The V gene's germline CDR1 is SGHRS and CDR2 YFSETQ. V shed 4 bases, J shed 6 bases, and the junction held 3 bases outside the gene matches. CDR3 region: CASSGTGFEQYF. CDR3 DNA sequence: TGCGCCAGCAGCGGGACAGGTTTCGAGCAGTACTTC.

In this sample, this clonotype turned up many times. The J gene is TRBJ1-3, the V gene TRBV15; possible D gene TRBD1, 5 bases. Germline lookup yields CDR1 LNHNV and CDR2 YYDKDF (reference sequence). The CDR3 is 17 amino acids. The V gene lost 0 bases and the J gene lost 2 bases, with 14 bases spanning the gap. The CDR3 DNA reads TGTGCCACCAGCAGAGATGGTGGCCAGGGAGCTGGAAACACCATATATTTT. Translated: CATSRDGGQGAGNTIYF.

Ten or more counts support this clonotype. The chain employs TRBV29-1 and TRBJ1-1; D remains ambiguous. Trimming removed 8 bases from V and 2 bases from J, with 6 bases in between. The V gene's germline CDR1 is SQVTM and CDR2 ANQGSEA. This CDR3 region has 10 residues. The DNA for the CDR3 is TGCAGCCCGGGTAACACTGAAGCTTTCTTT. Protein product: CSPGNTEAFF.